This record concerns one T cell receptor (beta chain) sequence. The time point is: patch test 3, about 24 weeks after DPC sensitization. The treatment denotes: therapeutic diphenylcyclopropenone sensitization with weekly scalp DPC. The source of the sample is a study of human T cells and chemical hapten exposure. Trimming took off 7 bases at V and 7 bases at J, with 23 bases between the two ends. The CDR3 has 15 residues. Germline values: CDR1 SGDLS, CDR2 YYNGEE. TCRdb redid the calling of the RACE reads with MiXCR, one entry per CDR3 protein. The repertoire consists of 190,000 or so distinct CDR3 sequences, with approximately 24% occurring once and the leading ten covering under 2.5%.

V and J are TRBV9 and TRBJ1-2, with TRBD1 as a possible D gene (6 bases). Sequenced material: whole blood, taken in connection with sensitization to the hapten diphenylcyclopropenone (DPC). The sequence was collected from a woman aged 40 to 50 with alopecia areata. Some clones in this sample may be carry-over from other donors' samples. CDR3 sequence reads: CASHPYPGAMGGYTF. As DNA, the CDR3 is TGTGCCAGCCACCCCTATCCAGGGGCTATGGGTGGCTACACCTTC.